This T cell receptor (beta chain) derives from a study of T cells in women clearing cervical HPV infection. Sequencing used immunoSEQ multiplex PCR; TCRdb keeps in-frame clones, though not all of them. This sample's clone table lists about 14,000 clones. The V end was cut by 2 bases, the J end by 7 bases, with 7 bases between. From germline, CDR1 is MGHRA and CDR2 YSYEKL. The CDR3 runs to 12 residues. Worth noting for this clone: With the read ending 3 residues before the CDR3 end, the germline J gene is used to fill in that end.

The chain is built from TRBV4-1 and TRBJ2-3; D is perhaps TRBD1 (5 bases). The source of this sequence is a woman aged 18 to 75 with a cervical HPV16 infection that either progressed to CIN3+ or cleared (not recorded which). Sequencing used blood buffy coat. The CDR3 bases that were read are TGCGCCAGCAGCCAAAGGGGAAATACG. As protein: CASSQRGNT. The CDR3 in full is CASSQRGNTQYF.